The clone carrying this TCR beta chain turned up a few times. This record belongs to a study of T cells after yellow fever vaccination. The germline V gene has CDR1 LNHDA and CDR2 SQIVND (reference sequence). V lost 4 bases to trimming and J lost 0 bases; unmatched junction nucleotides: 11. This CDR3 contains 18 residues. One entry per CDR3 protein results from TCRdb running MiXCR on the 5' RACE reads. The profile shows 340,000 or so distinct CDR3 sequences, under 15% of them singletons. This sample comprised CD4+ T cells sorted from PBMCs, obtained 15 days after the yellow fever booster vaccination. The rearrangement uses TRBV19 and TRBJ2-1; 8 nucleotides line up with TRBD2. The sequence was obtained from a man aged 18 to 29 who received the YFV17D yellow fever vaccine. CDR3 nucleotide sequence: TGTGCCAGTAGTAGCGGGGGGCCGGGGAGAAGCTCCTACAATGAGCAGTTCTTC. Protein: CASSSGGPGRSSYNEQFF. Variable domain in full (rest from reference TRBV19 and TRBJ2-1): DGGITQSPKYLFRKEGQNVTLSCEQNLNHDAMYWYRQDPGQGLRLIYYSQIVNDFQKGDIAEGYSVSREKKESFPLTVTSAQKNPTAFYLCASSSGGPGRSSYNEQFFGPGTRLTVL.